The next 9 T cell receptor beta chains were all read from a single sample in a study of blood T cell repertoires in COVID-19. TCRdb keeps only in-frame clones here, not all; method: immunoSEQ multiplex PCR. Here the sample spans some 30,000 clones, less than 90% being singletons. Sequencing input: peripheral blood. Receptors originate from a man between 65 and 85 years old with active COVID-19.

CDR3 DNA sequence: TGCGCCAGCAGCTTACGGACTAGCGGGACCTACAATGAGCAGTTCTTC. This gives the protein CASSLRTSGTYNEQFF. V is TRBV5-1 and J is TRBJ2-1; 12 bases map to TRBD2. This CDR3 spans 16 amino acids. Germline V CDR1 and CDR2: SGHRS, YFSETQ. The V gene end was trimmed by 2 bases and the J gene end by 2 bases; junction bases not matched to a gene: 2.

CDR3 in amino acids: CASRKVAGDVVEQFF. Written as DNA, the CDR3 is TGCGCCAGCAGAAAGGTAGCGGGAGATGTGGTGGAGCAGTTCTTC. This chain joins TRBV5-1 and TRBJ2-1; 9 bases agree with TRBD2. The CDR3 loop spans 15 amino acids. Unmatched junction bases numbered 13, after V lost 5 bases and J lost 10 bases. The germline CDR1 and CDR2 sequences are SGHRS and YFSETQ.

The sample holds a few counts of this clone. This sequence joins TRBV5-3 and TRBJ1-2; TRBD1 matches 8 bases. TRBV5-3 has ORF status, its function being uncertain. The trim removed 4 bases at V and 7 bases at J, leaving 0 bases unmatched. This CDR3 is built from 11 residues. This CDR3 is CARSTGGGYTF. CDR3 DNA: TGTGCCAGAAGCACAGGGGGTGGCTACACCTTC.

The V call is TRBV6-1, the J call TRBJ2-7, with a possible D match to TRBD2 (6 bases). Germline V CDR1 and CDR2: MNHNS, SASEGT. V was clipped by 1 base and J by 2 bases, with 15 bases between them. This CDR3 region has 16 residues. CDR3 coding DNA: TGTGCCAGCAGTGAAGAAGCGGGTATGAATCCCTACGAGCAGTACTTC. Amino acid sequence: CASSEEAGMNPYEQYF.

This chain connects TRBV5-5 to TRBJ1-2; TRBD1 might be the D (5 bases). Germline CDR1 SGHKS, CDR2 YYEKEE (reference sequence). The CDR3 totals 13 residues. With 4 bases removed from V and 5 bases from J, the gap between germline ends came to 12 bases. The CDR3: CASSDSRVYGYTF. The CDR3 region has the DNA TGTGCCAGCAGCGACTCCAGGGTTTATGGCTACACCTTC.

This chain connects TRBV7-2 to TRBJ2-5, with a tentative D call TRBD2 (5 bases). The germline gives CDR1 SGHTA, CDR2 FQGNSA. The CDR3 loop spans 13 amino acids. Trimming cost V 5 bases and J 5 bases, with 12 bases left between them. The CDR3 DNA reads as TGTGCCAGCAGCGGGAGCCGGGCGGAGACCCAGTACTTC. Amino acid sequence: CASSGSRAETQYF.

CDR3 residues: CASSHRQGYNEQFF. CDR3 DNA sequence: TGTGCCAGTAGTCACCGACAGGGTTACAATGAGCAGTTCTTC. V is TRBV19 and J is TRBJ2-1, with TRBD1 identical over 7 bases. This CDR3 contains 14 residues. CDR1 LNHDA and CDR2 SQIVND come from the germline V gene (reference sequence). V shed 5 bases, J shed 4 bases, and the junction held 5 bases outside the gene matches.

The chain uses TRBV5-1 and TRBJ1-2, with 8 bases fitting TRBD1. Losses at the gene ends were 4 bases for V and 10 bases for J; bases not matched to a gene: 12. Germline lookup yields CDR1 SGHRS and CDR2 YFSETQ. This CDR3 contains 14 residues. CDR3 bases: TGCGCCAGCAGCCCGGACAGGGTCGGGGTGGACTACACCTTC. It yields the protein CASSPDRVGVDYTF.

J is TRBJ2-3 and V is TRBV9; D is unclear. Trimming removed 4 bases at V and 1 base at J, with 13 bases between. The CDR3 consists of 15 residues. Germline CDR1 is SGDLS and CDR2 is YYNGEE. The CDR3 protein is CASSPTPTGTDTQYF. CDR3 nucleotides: TGTGCCAGCAGCCCCACTCCCACCGGCACAGATACGCAGTATTTT.